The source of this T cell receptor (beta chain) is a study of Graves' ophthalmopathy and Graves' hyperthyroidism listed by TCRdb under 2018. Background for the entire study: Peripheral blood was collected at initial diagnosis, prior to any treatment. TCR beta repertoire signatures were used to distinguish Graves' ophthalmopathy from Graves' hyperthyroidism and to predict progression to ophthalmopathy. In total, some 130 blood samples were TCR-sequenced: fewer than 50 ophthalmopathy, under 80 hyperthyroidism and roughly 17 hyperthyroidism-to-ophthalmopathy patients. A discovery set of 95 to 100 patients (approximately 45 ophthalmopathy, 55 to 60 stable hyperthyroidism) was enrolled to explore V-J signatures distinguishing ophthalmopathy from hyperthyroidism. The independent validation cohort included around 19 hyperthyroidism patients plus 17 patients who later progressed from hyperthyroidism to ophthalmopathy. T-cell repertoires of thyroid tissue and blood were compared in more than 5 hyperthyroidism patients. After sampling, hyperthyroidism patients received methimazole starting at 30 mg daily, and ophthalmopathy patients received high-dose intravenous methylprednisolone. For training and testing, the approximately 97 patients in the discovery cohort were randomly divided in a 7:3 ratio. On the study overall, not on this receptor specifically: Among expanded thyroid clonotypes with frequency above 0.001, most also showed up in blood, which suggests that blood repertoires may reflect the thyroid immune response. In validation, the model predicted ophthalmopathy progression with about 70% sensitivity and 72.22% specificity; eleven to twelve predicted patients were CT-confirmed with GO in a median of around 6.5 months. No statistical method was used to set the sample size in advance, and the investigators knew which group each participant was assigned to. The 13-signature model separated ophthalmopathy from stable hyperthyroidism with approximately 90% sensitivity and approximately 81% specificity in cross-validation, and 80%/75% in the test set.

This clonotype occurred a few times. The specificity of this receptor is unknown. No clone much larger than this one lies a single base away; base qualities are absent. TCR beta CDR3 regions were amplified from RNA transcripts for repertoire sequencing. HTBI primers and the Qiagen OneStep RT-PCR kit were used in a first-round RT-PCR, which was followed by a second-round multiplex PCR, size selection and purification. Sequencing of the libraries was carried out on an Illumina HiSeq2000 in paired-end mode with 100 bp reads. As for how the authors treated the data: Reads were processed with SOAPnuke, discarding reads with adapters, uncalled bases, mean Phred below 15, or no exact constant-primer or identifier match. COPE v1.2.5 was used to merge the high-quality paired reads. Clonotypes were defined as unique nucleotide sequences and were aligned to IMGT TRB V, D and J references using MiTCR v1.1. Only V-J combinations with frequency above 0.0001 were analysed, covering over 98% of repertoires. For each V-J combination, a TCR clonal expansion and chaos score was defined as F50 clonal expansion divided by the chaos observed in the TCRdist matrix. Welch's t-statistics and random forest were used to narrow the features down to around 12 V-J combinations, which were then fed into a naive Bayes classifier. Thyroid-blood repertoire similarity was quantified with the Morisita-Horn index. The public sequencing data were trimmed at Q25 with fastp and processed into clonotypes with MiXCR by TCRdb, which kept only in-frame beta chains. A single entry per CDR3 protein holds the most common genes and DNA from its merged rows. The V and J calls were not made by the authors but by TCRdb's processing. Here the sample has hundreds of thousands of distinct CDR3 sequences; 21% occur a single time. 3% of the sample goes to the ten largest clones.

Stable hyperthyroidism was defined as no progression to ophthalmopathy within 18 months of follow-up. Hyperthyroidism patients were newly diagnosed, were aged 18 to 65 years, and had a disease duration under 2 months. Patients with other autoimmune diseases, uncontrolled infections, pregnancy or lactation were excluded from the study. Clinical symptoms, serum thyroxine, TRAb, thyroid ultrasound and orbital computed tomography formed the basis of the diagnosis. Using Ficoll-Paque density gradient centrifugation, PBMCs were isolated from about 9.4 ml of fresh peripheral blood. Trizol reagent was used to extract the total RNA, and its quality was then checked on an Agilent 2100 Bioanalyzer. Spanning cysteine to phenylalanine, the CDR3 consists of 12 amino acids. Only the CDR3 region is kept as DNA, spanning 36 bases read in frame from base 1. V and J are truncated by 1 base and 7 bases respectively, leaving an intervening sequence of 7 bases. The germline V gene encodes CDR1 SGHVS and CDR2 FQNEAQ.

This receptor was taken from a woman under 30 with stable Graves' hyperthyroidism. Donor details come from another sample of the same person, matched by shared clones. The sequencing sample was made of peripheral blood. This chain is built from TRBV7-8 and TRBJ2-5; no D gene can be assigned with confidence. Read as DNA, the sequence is TGTGCCAGCAGCTTAGTCCCGGGGACCCAGTACTTC. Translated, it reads CASSLVPGTQYF.